The text below deals with one TCR beta chain. The length of the CDR3 is 14 residues. Between the trimmed V and J ends, which lost 0 bases and 4 bases, there was a span of 9 bases. Germline V gives CDR1 MGHRA, CDR2 YSYEKL. The data were obtained in a study of blood T cell repertoires in COVID-19. Study summary: Material from acute and convalescent COVID-19 was sourced from the United States, Italy and Spain. Sources were T cells, B-cell-depleted T cells, or PBMCs; the material itself was cDNA or gDNA.

In the study's own analysis: How many nucleated cells were present was estimated from reference gene primer amplification. Method: immunoSEQ multiplex PCR; TCRdb's copy keeps in-frame clones and lacks some. Clone size and the V and J calls come from that table; the DNA yielded D and trimming. The sample has a few hundred thousand clones, 86% seen once; the top ten hold roughly an eighth. The chain has TRBV4-1 and TRBJ1-1, with a possible D match to TRBD1 (6 bases). This sequence originates from a man at least 80 years old with acute or convalescent COVID-19. Sequencing was done on a sample of peripheral blood. CDR3 sequence (DNA): TGCGCCAGCAGCCAAGACAGGGGTGTCACTGAAGCTTTCTTT. It specifies CASSQDRGVTEAFF.